The text below deals with one T cell receptor (beta chain). This entry comes from a study of T cell changes during pregnancy in multiple sclerosis. This CDR3 spans 13 amino acids. V shed 0 bases and J shed 2 bases, with 4 bases lying between them. CDR1 and CDR2 (germline): MGHDK, SYGVNS. Here immunoSEQ multiplex PCR was the method, and the copy in TCRdb shows in-frame clones only, minus some. The table shows tens of thousands of clones, with 80% to 95% occurring only once. The specimen comprised CD4+ T cells from peripheral blood mononuclear cells, sampled in the third trimester of pregnancy. This chain uses TRBV25-1 with TRBJ1-2; D is undetermined. The source of this sequence is a female donor with multiple sclerosis, enrolled in a pregnancy study. The chain's CDR3 is CASSEYGNYGYTF. The CDR3, as DNA: TGTGCCAGCAGTGAATACGGGAACTATGGCTACACCTTC.